Listed here is a single T cell receptor beta chain. Its cognate antigen is unknown. The source of the sample is a study of regulatory T cells in long-lasting Graves disease. Study-wide results and limits: Relative to newly diagnosed Graves' patients, persistent ones had lower TCR diversity.

The V segment lost 3 bases and the J segment 2 bases; nucleotides outside the gene matches: 6. The V gene's germline CDR1 is SGHDN and CDR2 FVKESK. This CDR3 spans 16 amino acids. As for time point: newly diagnosed GD, antithyroid drugs for less than 3 months. PBMC-derived RNA was used for the TCR library. According to the study, TCR beta libraries were built with iRepertoire HTBI primers and CDR3-region Arm-PCR. Using its own MiXCR run on the multiplex PCR reads, TCRdb lists one record per CDR3 protein. This sample has 400,000 to 500,000 distinct CDR3 sequences, with around 15% found just once. This sample also appeared in a second study, on T cells in Graves' hyperthyroidism and ophthalmopathy. This second study says: In patients aged 18 to 65, hyperthyroidism was newly diagnosed, with duration under 2 months.

The source material was peripheral blood mononuclear cells (PBMCs), sampled at new diagnosis, from a patient treated with antithyroid drugs. This sequence joins TRBV14 and TRBJ1-4; 7 nucleotides agree with TRBD1. The clonotype originates from a young woman with Graves disease. The CDR3 nucleotides are TGTGCCAGCAGCCATCCCACAGGGGTTACTAATGAAAAACTGTTTTTT. Translating gives CASSHPTGVTNEKLFF.